This is a list of T cell receptor beta chains from one sample in a study of blood T cells in healthy people across ages. TCRdb ran MiXCR on the 5' RACE reads and lists one entry per CDR3 protein. The sample has 600,000 to 900,000 distinct CDR3 sequences; roughly 25% are singletons. These data also featured in a second study, about T cells of mothers and their children.

The sample comprised blood. The source is a boy aged 5-17 years in good health. CDR3s leave out the opening cysteine and the closing phenylalanine or tryptophan. The order of the fields is V gene, clone size, J gene, CDR3 protein. Clone size is not always given. Where it is, it says once, few, many or a class for expanded clones.

V gene: TRBV2; clone size: few; J gene: NA; CDR3 protein: ASSEDSRGQETQY
V gene: TRBV28; clone size: few; J gene: TRBJ2-1; CDR3 protein: ATTEGYNEQF
V gene: TRBV5-1; clone size: few; J gene: TRBJ1-4; CDR3 protein: ASSSGQDFNEKLF
V gene: TRBV29-1; clone size: few; J gene: TRBJ2-1; CDR3 protein: GSQGANEQF
V gene: TRBV2; clone size: NA; J gene: TRBJ2-1; CDR3 protein: ASAGDKNEQF
V gene: TRBV11-2; clone size: NA; J gene: TRBJ1-6; CDR3 protein: ASSSPTPGSNSPLH
V gene: TRBV27; clone size: NA; J gene: TRBJ2-5; CDR3 protein: ASGPTRNPETQY
V gene: TRBV4-1; clone size: few; J gene: TRBJ2-7; CDR3 protein: ASSRGTSGAYEQY
V gene: TRBV15; clone size: NA; J gene: TRBJ2-6; CDR3 protein: ATSGSRGSFSGANVLT
V gene: TRBV3-1; clone size: NA; J gene: TRBJ2-5; CDR3 protein: ASSQDWGGDQETQY
V gene: TRBV7-8; clone size: few; J gene: TRBJ1-1; CDR3 protein: ASSQEGGMMNTEAF
V gene: TRBV5-5; clone size: NA; J gene: TRBJ2-5; CDR3 protein: ASSSDSRQTQY
V gene: TRBV5-1; clone size: few; J gene: TRBJ2-2; CDR3 protein: ASRESGPGELF
V gene: TRBV20-1; clone size: few; J gene: TRBJ2-1; CDR3 protein: SARARYNEQF
V gene: TRBV11-2; clone size: few; J gene: NA; CDR3 protein: ASSFSRGGEQF
V gene: TRBV28; clone size: NA; J gene: TRBJ1-3; CDR3 protein: ARVHRGSLGGNTIY
V gene: TRBV3-1; clone size: few; J gene: NA; CDR3 protein: ASSQARAGGNEQF
V gene: TRBV29-1; clone size: few; J gene: TRBJ2-1; CDR3 protein: RSDLLGVDNEQF
V gene: TRBV20-1; clone size: once; J gene: TRBJ1-5; CDR3 protein: SARDMIGYSNQPQH
V gene: TRBV10-2; clone size: NA; J gene: TRBJ2-6; CDR3 protein: ASRDPGANVLT
V gene: TRBV28; clone size: many; J gene: TRBJ2-2; CDR3 protein: GTGGGDTGELF
V gene: TRBV12-5; clone size: NA; J gene: TRBJ1-3; CDR3 protein: ASGLVQETKNTIY
V gene: TRBV20-1; clone size: few; J gene: TRBJ2-7; CDR3 protein: SVKGSDEQY
V gene: TRBV12-3/TRBV12-4; clone size: few; J gene: TRBJ2-1; CDR3 protein: ASSSSAGLAGGPYNEQF
V gene: TRBV6-5; clone size: many; J gene: TRBJ1-2; CDR3 protein: ASRPDRRYGYT
V gene: TRBV20-1; clone size: NA; J gene: TRBJ2-7; CDR3 protein: SANSGTSGRAYEQY
V gene: TRBV28; clone size: NA; J gene: TRBJ2-7; CDR3 protein: ASSLDWGAYEQY
V gene: TRBV5-1; clone size: NA; J gene: TRBJ2-5; CDR3 protein: ASSSTSGVGETQY
V gene: TRBV20-1; clone size: NA; J gene: TRBJ2-4; CDR3 protein: SASLQGGTKNIQY
V gene: TRBV29-1; clone size: many; J gene: TRBJ2-5; CDR3 protein: SAEAGQGITETQY
V gene: TRBV28; clone size: few; J gene: NA; CDR3 protein: ASRKGFPNEQF